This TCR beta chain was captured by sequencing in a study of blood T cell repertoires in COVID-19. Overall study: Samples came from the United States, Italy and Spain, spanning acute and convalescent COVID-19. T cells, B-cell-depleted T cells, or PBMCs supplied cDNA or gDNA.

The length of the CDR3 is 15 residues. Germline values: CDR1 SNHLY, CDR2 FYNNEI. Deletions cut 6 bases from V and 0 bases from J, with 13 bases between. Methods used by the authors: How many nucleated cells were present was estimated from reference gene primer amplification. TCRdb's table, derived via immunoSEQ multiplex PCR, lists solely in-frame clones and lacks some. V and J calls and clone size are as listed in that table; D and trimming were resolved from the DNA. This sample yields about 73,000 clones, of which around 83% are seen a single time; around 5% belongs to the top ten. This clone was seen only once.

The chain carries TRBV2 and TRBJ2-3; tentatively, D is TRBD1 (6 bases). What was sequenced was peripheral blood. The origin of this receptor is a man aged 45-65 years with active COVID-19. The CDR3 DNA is TGTGCCAGCAGCGGCGACAGGAGCAGCACAGATACGCAGTATTTT. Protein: CASSGDRSSTDTQYF.